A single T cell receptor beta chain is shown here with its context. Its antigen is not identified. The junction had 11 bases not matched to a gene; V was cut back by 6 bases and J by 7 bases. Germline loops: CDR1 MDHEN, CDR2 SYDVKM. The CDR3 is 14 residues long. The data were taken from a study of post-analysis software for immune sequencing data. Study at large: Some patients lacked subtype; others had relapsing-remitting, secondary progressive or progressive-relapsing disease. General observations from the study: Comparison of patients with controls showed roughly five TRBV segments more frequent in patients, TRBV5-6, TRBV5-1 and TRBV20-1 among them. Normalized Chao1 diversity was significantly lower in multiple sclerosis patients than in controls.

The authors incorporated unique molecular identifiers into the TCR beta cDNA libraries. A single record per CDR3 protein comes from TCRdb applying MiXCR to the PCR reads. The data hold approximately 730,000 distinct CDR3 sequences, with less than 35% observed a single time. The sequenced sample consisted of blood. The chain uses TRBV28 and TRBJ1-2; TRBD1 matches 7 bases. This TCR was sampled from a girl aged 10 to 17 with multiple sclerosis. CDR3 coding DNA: TGTGCCAGCAGCCTACCCGGGACAGAACTTGGCTACACCTTC. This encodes CASSLPGTELGYTF.